A selection of T cell receptor beta chains follows, all from one sample in a study of OX40 agonist ivuxolimab in advanced cancers. Profiled with immunoSEQ multiplex PCR; TCRdb holds only in-frame clones, not every one. In the table there are 90,000 to 130,000 clones, roughly 90% of which are singletons. Sequencing was performed on CD4+ or CD8+ T cells sorted from blood, taken in a trial of the OX40 agonist ivuxolimab. The receptors derive from an adult with an advanced solid tumor such as melanoma, head and neck, liver or kidney cancer. Both conserved end residues are part of each CDR3. Each record gives: J gene, V gene, CDR3 protein.

J gene: TRBJ1-3; V gene: TRBV10-3; CDR3 protein: CARRGGPRNTIYF
J gene: TRBJ1-1; V gene: TRBV6-1; CDR3 protein: CASRRGVLTEAFF
J gene: TRBJ1-2; V gene: TRBV9; CDR3 protein: CASSAPNPDRGRYTF
J gene: TRBJ2-3; V gene: TRBV11-2; CDR3 protein: CASSLAFWASGSSTDTQYF
J gene: TRBJ2-7; V gene: TRBV4-2; CDR3 protein: CASSQREGTDSSYEQYF
J gene: TRBJ2-1; V gene: TRBV29-1; CDR3 protein: CSVGGFYNEQFF
J gene: TRBJ2-3; V gene: TRBV5-1; CDR3 protein: CASSLEGNTGGTQYF
J gene: TRBJ1-2; V gene: TRBV2; CDR3 protein: CASSEGQTHYGYTF
J gene: TRBJ1-4; V gene: TRBV28; CDR3 protein: CASRPREGNPNEKLFF
J gene: TRBJ1-1; V gene: TRBV12-5; CDR3 protein: CASGFSTEAFF
J gene: TRBJ2-5; V gene: TRBV11-2; CDR3 protein: CASSLGAGYIQETQYF
J gene: TRBJ2-1; V gene: TRBV5-4; CDR3 protein: CASSRTGGNEQFF
J gene: TRBJ1-6; V gene: TRBV11-2; CDR3 protein: CASSYRQVPGVNSPLHF
J gene: TRBJ1-1; V gene: TRBV5-1; CDR3 protein: CASSSPGRLGTEAFF
J gene: TRBJ2-7; V gene: TRBV5-1; CDR3 protein: CASSSNPGVGHEQYF
J gene: TRBJ1-1; V gene: TRBV7-2; CDR3 protein: CASIDRGWNTEAFF
J gene: TRBJ2-5; V gene: TRBV7-3; CDR3 protein: CASNPYAHRGETQYF
J gene: TRBJ2-1; V gene: TRBV18; CDR3 protein: CASSPPFGTTGTGEYNEQFF
J gene: TRBJ1-1; V gene: TRBV7-6; CDR3 protein: CASSLETAGTEAFF
J gene: TRBJ1-1; V gene: TRBV11-2; CDR3 protein: CASSLGQGGRNTEAFF
J gene: TRBJ1-2; V gene: TRBV21-1; CDR3 protein: CASNSQGMANYGYTF
J gene: TRBJ2-3; V gene: TRBV6-4; CDR3 protein: CASSFGLKSPTDTQYF
J gene: TRBJ1-4; V gene: TRBV14; CDR3 protein: CASSQDEGPRTNEKLFF
J gene: TRBJ1-6; V gene: TRBV7-8; CDR3 protein: CASSLDNSPLHF
J gene: TRBJ2-5; V gene: TRBV9; CDR3 protein: CASSARTGGGETQYF
J gene: TRBJ2-7; V gene: TRBV28; CDR3 protein: CASRRVGGGPYEQYF
J gene: TRBJ1-2; V gene: TRBV6-1; CDR3 protein: CASSEYSGSGGRFYGYTF
J gene: TRBJ2-5; V gene: TRBV19; CDR3 protein: CASSIQGTDDQETQYF
J gene: TRBJ1-5; V gene: TRBV28; CDR3 protein: CASRSQGASNQPQHF
J gene: TRBJ1-5; V gene: TRBV9; CDR3 protein: CASNRDGNQPQHF
J gene: TRBJ2-1; V gene: TRBV9; CDR3 protein: CASSVKGRGSASNEQFF
J gene: TRBJ2-1; V gene: TRBV5-4; CDR3 protein: CASSLELAGGYNEQFF
J gene: TRBJ1-1; V gene: TRBV10-2; CDR3 protein: CAASIRGRGQTTEAFF
J gene: TRBJ1-1; V gene: TRBV18; CDR3 protein: CASSPPSGQVTEAFF
J gene: TRBJ1-2; V gene: TRBV19; CDR3 protein: CASSLPGQQYGYTF
J gene: TRBJ1-1; V gene: TRBV19; CDR3 protein: CASMAGREAFF
J gene: TRBJ2-2; V gene: TRBV7-6; CDR3 protein: CASSLVITGELFF
J gene: TRBJ1-3; V gene: TRBV7-3; CDR3 protein: CASSPPHRRSSGNTIYF
J gene: TRBJ2-2; V gene: TRBV2; CDR3 protein: CASSDLRELFF
J gene: TRBJ1-2; V gene: TRBV11-2; CDR3 protein: CASGQGAGYTF
J gene: TRBJ1-2; V gene: TRBV11-2; CDR3 protein: CASSATGSNYGYTF
J gene: TRBJ1-2; V gene: TRBV12-5; CDR3 protein: CASDFGRDRVVYGYTF
J gene: TRBJ1-4; V gene: TRBV4-3; CDR3 protein: CASSQGGQGAMGEKLFF
J gene: TRBJ2-2; V gene: TRBV14; CDR3 protein: CASSQGRYTGELFF
J gene: TRBJ2-7; V gene: TRBV2; CDR3 protein: CASSESGASYEQYF
J gene: TRBJ1-5; V gene: TRBV2; CDR3 protein: CASSANKFRRGGLQPQHF
J gene: TRBJ1-5; V gene: TRBV11-2; CDR3 protein: CASSLDRKLNQPQHF
J gene: TRBJ2-2; V gene: TRBV5-1; CDR3 protein: CASSRGTGDTGELFF
J gene: TRBJ2-1; V gene: TRBV4-3; CDR3 protein: CASSQDFVANEQFF
J gene: TRBJ1-3; V gene: TRBV4-3; CDR3 protein: CASSPATGAGNTIYF
J gene: TRBJ1-1; V gene: TRBV12-5; CDR3 protein: CASGLPLAGGTEAFF
J gene: TRBJ1-1; V gene: TRBV7-3; CDR3 protein: CASSPDRELNTEAFF
J gene: TRBJ1-4; V gene: TRBV27; CDR3 protein: CASSSMGQTNEKLFF
J gene: TRBJ2-1; V gene: TRBV28; CDR3 protein: CASSLSGRYNEQFF
J gene: TRBJ2-1; V gene: TRBV9; CDR3 protein: CASSVGSNSYNEQFF
J gene: TRBJ2-1; V gene: TRBV4-3; CDR3 protein: CASSQEIQRNEQFF
J gene: TRBJ1-1; V gene: TRBV7-8; CDR3 protein: CASSLRQIEGLNTEAFF
J gene: TRBJ2-7; V gene: TRBV4-1; CDR3 protein: CASSQDTLYEQYF
J gene: TRBJ2-5; V gene: TRBV14; CDR3 protein: CASSSGFLTSRQETQYF
J gene: TRBJ2-3; V gene: TRBV19; CDR3 protein: CASSISDSDTQYF